Each of the 8 T cell receptor beta chains below was sequenced from the same sample in a study of T cell responses to AZD1222 COVID-19 vaccine. The table came from immunoSEQ multiplex PCR; TCRdb's copy has only in-frame clones and leaves some out. The sample yields more than 95,000 clones, over 75% seen once. Sequences were derived from peripheral blood, sampled on day 0 of AZD1222 vaccination. The receptors were sampled from an adult in good health.

This sequence joins TRBV9 and TRBJ1-1, with a tentative D call TRBD1 (5 bases). The CDR3 has 13 amino acids. Germline CDR1 SGDLS, CDR2 YYNGEE. Deletions cut 1 base from V and 5 bases from J, with 9 bases between. CDR3 DNA sequence: TGTGCCAGCAGCGTAACGGGGGGGACTGAAGCTTTCTTT. Its translation: CASSVTGGTEAFF.

This clone appeared a few times. The rearrangement joins TRBV13 to TRBJ2-7; the match to TRBD2 covers 8 bases. Unmatched junction bases numbered 5, after V lost 4 bases and J lost 3 bases. Per the germline V gene, CDR1 is PRHDT and CDR2 is FYEKMQ (reference sequence). The CDR3 runs to 14 residues. CDR3 bases: TGTGCCAGCAGCTCCGGGACTAGTGGCTACGAGCAGTACTTC. This sequence encodes CASSSGTSGYEQYF.

The chain couples TRBV10-3 to TRBJ1-2; D is unresolved. The germline gives CDR1 ENHRY, CDR2 SYGVKD. The V end was cut by 0 bases, the J end by 7 bases, with 12 bases between. CDR3 size: 14 residues. The CDR3 here is CAISESRQLGGYTF. The CDR3 coding sequence is TGTGCCATCAGTGAGTCAAGGCAACTAGGTGGCTACACCTTC.

This chain uses TRBV2 with TRBJ1-1; D is unclear. V lost 7 bases and J lost 7, with 10 bases in between. There are 11 residues in the CDR3. CDR1 and CDR2 from the germline V gene are SNHLY and FYNNEI. The CDR3 DNA reads TGTGCCAGCACGATGGAGCGTGAAGCTTTCTTT. Translating gives CASTMEREAFF.

The chain combines TRBV7-8 with TRBJ1-4; 8 nucleotides match TRBD1. The germline gives CDR1 SGHVS, CDR2 FQNEAQ. Unmatched junction bases numbered 16, after V lost 5 bases and J lost 8 bases. This CDR3 comprises 17 residues. CDR3 residues: CASSRSQRTGYREKLFF. DNA for the CDR3: TGTGCCAGCAGCCGTTCCCAGCGGACAGGGTATCGAGAAAAACTGTTTTTT. Filled out from reference TRBV7-8 and TRBJ1-4, the complete variable domain reads GAGVSQSPRYKVAKRGQDVALRCDPISGHVSLFWYQQALGQGPEFLTYFQNEAQLDKSGLPSDRFFAERPEGSVSTLKIQRTQQEDSAVYLCASSRSQRTGYREKLFFGSGTQLSVL.

The rearrangement links TRBV7-6 to TRBJ1-3; 11 bases are a match to TRBD1. Per germline, CDR1 SGHVS and CDR2 FNYEAQ. The CDR3 runs to 18 residues. V was pared by 2 bases and J by 0 bases, with 6 bases of the junction left unmatched. The CDR3 loop is CASSLIVGQGGSGNTIYF. CDR3 in DNA: TGTGCCAGCAGCTTAATAGTGGGACAGGGGGGCTCTGGAAACACCATATATTTT.

V gene TRBV27 combines with J gene TRBJ2-5; 8 nucleotides agree with TRBD1. CDR3 length equals 15 residues. CDR1 is MNHEY and CDR2 is SMNVEV in the germline V gene (reference sequence). With V trimmed by 8 bases and J by 5 bases, 13 bases remained unmatched. The CDR3 bases are TGTGCCAGCCAACAGGGGGTGGGGGCGGGGGAGACCCAGTACTTC. This translates into CASQQGVGAGETQYF.

The J gene is TRBJ2-3, the V gene TRBV27; no clear D gene. The CDR3 extends over 15 amino acids. With 2 bases removed from V and 6 bases from J, the gap between germline ends came to 15 bases. CDR1 and CDR2 from the germline V gene are MNHEY and SMNVEV (reference sequence). CDR3: CASSLSRLVTDTQYF. CDR3 in DNA: TGTGCCAGCAGTTTAAGTAGGCTAGTCACGGATACGCAGTATTTT.